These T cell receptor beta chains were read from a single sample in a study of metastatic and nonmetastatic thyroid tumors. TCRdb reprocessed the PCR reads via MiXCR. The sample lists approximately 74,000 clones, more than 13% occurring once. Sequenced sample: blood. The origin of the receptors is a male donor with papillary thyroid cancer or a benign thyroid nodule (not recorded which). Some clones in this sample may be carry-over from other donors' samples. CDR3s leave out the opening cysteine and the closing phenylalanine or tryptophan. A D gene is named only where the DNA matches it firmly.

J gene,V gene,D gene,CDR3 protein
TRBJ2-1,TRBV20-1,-,SARVPRRPEQF
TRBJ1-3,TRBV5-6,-,ASSLGQTRNTIY
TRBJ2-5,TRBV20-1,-,SATRQRDLSETQY
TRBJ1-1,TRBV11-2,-,ASSPLTGETEAF
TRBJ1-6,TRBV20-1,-,SADLWIPYNSPLH
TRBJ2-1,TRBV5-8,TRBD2,ASSPGLADYNEQF
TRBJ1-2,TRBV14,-,ASSKVVSYGYT
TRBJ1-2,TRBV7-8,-,ASSPHTRDRRDGYT
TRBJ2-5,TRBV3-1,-,ASSQEVGETQY
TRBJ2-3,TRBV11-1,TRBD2,ASSPRREVGTDTQY
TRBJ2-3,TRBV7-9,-,ASSLFGSTDTQY
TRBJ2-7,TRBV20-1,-,SANPGRGNHEQY
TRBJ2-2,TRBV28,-,ASRGADTGELF
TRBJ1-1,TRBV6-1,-,ASSPDGQNTEAF
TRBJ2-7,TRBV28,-,ASSGRLSVGSYEQY
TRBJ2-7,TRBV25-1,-,ASSEIDTYYEQY
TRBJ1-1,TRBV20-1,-,SAMELQNTEAF
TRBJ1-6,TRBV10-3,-,AISEDNNSPLH
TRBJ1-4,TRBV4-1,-,ASSGGQNEKLF
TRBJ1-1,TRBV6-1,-,ASSEAPEITEAF
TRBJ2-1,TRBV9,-,ASSVEGGSSYNEQF
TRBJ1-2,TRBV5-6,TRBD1,ASSPGGQGEFYGYT